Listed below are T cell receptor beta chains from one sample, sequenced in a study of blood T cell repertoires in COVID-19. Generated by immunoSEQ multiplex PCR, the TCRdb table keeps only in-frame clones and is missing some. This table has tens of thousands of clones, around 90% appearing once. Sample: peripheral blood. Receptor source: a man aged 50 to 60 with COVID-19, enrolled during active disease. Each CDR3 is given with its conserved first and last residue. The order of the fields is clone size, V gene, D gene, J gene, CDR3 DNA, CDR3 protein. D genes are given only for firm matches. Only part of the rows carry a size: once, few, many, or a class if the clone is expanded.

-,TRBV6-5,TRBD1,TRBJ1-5,TGTGCCAGCAGTTACCTCGGGGACAGGGGTCAGCCCCAGCATTTT,CASSYLGDRGQPQHF
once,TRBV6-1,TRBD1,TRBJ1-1,TGTGCCAGCAGTGAGGGGACAGGCCCACCCAACACTGAAGCTTTCTTT,CASSEGTGPPNTEAFF
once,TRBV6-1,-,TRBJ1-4,TGTGCCAGCAGTGCGGAGGGAAAACTGTTTTTT,CASSAEGKLFF
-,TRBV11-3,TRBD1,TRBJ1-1,TGTGCCAGCAGCCCGACAGGGTCTGAAGCTTTCTTT,CASSPTGSEAFF
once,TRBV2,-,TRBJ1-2,TGTGCCAGCAGCGACTCCTATGGCTACACCTTC,CASSDSYGYTF
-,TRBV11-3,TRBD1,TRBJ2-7,TGTGCCAGCAGCTTTCGGACAGGGAAGGGCTACGAGCAGTACTTC,CASSFRTGKGYEQYF
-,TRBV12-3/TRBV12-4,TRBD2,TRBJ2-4,TGTGCCAGCAGCCCCGTCGGGGGGGACATTCAGTACTTC,CASSPVGGDIQYF
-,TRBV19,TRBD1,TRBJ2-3,TGTGCCAGTAGTAGCCGGGACAGCAGCACAGATACGCAGTATTTT,CASSSRDSSTDTQYF
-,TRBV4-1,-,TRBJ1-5,TGCGCCAGCAGCCAAGATTCAGGGCAGCCCCAGCATTTT,CASSQDSGQPQHF
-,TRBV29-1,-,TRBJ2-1,TGCAGCGTTCAAGGATTGGGGGGGCCGATGCTCGGGTTCTTC,CSVQGLGGPMLGFF
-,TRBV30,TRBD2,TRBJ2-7,TGTGCCTGGAGTGGGGATAGCGGGAGGGCCCGGCAGTACTTC,CAWSGDSGRARQYF
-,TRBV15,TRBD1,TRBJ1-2,TGTGCCACCAGCAGAGATCTCGGACAGGGCTATGGCTACACCTTC,CATSRDLGQGYGYTF
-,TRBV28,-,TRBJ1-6,TGTGCCAGCAGTTTAATCTCCCTCCGGGATTCACCCCTCCACTTT,CASSLISLRDSPLHF
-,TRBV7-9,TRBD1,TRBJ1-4,TGTGCCAGCAGCTCCGGACGACAAGCCCACAGGGGGGATGAAAAACTGTTTTTT,CASSSGRQAHRGDEKLFF
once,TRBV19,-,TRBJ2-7,TGTGCCAGTAGCCCAGACTCCAGTTACTCCGGCGAGCAGTACTTC,CASSPDSSYSGEQYF
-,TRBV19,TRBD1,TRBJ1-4,TGTGCCAGTAGTATCGAGACAGGGTACGAAAAACTGTTTTTT,CASSIETGYEKLFF
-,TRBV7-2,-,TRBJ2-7,TGTGCCAGCAGCCCGAGGGGGGGGGCTAACGGGTACGAGCAGTACTTC,CASSPRGGANGYEQYF
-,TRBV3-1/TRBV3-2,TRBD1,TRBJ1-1,TGTGCCAGCAGCAGGGACAGGGTCACTGAAGCTTTCTTT,CASSRDRVTEAFF
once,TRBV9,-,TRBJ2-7,TGTGCCAGCAGCGTAGGAGGGGACAACGCCTACGAGCAGTACTTC,CASSVGGDNAYEQYF
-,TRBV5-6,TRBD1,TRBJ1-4,TGTGCCAGCAGCTCTGGGACAGTCCTGGAAAAACTGTTTTTT,CASSSGTVLEKLFF
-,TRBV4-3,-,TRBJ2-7,TGCGCCAGCAGCCAAGATACGAGGTACGAGCAGTACTTC,CASSQDTRYEQYF
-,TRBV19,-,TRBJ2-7,TGTGCCAGTAGTATAGGCGGGGGCGCGGGTGAGCAGTACTTC,CASSIGGGAGEQYF
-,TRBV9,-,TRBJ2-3,TGTGCCAGCAGCGTAGTTAGTATTGCAGATACGCAGTATTTT,CASSVVSIADTQYF
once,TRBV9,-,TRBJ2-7,TGTGCCAGCAGCGTCGGAGGGACTGTTTCCTACGAGCAGTACTTC,CASSVGGTVSYEQYF
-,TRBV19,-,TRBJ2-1,TGTGCCAGTAGTATGTTTCGGGGACGGGAGAAATCCTACAATGAGCAGTTCTTC,CASSMFRGREKSYNEQFF
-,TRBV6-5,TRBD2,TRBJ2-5,TGTGCCAGCGGGAGGGGAGAGACCCAGTACTTC,CASGRGETQYF
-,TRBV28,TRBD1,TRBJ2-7,TGTGCCAGCAGCTGGGACAGGGCTTACGAGCAGTACTTC,CASSWDRAYEQYF
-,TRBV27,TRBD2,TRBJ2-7,TGTGCCAGCAGTTTGGGGACTAGTTCCTACGAGCAGTACTTC,CASSLGTSSYEQYF
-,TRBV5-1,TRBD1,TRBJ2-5,TGCGCCAGCAGCTCCACAGGGGGCGGATACCAAGAGACCCAGTACTTC,CASSSTGGGYQETQYF
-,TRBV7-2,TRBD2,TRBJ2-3,TGTGCCAGCAGCTTAGCAGTAGCGGGAGTTGCAGATACGCAGTATTTT,CASSLAVAGVADTQYF
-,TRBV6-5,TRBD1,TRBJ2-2,TGTGCCAGCAGGATCGGACAGGGCAACACCGGGGAGCTGTTTTTT,CASRIGQGNTGELFF
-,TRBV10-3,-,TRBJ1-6,TGTGCCATCAGTGAGGGGGCTGATGGTTCACCCCTCCACTTT,CAISEGADGSPLHF
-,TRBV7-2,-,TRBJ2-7,TGTGCCAGCAGCTTAGCGAAGGCGGACTACGAGCAGTACTTC,CASSLAKADYEQYF
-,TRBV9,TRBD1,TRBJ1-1,TGTGCCAGCAGCGTAGGACAGGGGGACTCTGAAGCTTTCTTT,CASSVGQGDSEAFF
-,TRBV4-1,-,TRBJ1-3,TGCGCCAGCAGCCCCGTAGTTCGACAGACCTCTGGAAACACCATATATTTT,CASSPVVRQTSGNTIYF
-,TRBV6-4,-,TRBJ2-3,TGTGCCAGCAGTGAAAGCTTCACAGATACGCAGTATTTT,CASSESFTDTQYF
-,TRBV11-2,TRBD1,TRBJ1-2,TGTGCCAGCAGGACTCACAGGGGTGACTATGGCTACACCTTC,CASRTHRGDYGYTF
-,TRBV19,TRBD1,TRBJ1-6,TGTGCCAGTGCAGTAGGGACAGATAATTCACCCCTCCACTTT,CASAVGTDNSPLHF
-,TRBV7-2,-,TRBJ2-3,TGTGCCAGCAGCTTTAGCAGAACAGATACGCAGTATTTT,CASSFSRTDTQYF
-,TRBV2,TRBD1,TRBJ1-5,TGTGCCAGCAGTGAGAGACAGGGTTGGATTCAGCCCCAGCATTTT,CASSERQGWIQPQHF
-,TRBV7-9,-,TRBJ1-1,TGTGCCAGCAGCTTAGCCGAGCCCGAGGCTTTCTTT,CASSLAEPEAFF
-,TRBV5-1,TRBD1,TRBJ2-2,TGCGCCAGCAGCTTGGCCGGGACAGGGGCCACCGGGGAGCTGTTTTTT,CASSLAGTGATGELFF